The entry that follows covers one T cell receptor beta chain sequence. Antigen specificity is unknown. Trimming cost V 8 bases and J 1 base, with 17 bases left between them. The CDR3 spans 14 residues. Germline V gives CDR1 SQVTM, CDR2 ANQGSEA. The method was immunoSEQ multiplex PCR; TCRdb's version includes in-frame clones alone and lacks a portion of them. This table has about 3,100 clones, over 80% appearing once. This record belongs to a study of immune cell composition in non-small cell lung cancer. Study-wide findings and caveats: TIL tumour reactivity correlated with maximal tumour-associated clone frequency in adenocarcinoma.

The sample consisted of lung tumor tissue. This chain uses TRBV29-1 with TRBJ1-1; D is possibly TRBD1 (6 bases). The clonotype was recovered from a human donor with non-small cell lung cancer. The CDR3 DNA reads TGCAGCACTTACCCCGGGACAACGAACACTGAAGCTTTCTTT. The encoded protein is CSTYPGTTNTEAFF.